This T cell receptor beta chain was sequenced during a study of blood T cell repertoires in COVID-19. Study summary: COVID-19 samples, acute and convalescent, were from the United States, Italy and Spain. In each case, the material was cDNA or gDNA derived from T cells, B-cell-depleted T cells, or PBMCs.

Germline CDR1 and CDR2: MNHNS and SASEGT. Trimming removed 7 bases at V and 1 base at J, with 13 bases between. The CDR3 spans 14 residues. Study processing details: Reference gene primer amplification gave nucleated cell count estimates. Method: immunoSEQ multiplex PCR; TCRdb's copy keeps in-frame clones and lacks some. The D gene and trimming were derived from the DNA, and the V and J assignments and clone size from that table. This table holds under 350,000 clones, 86% found once. Sequenced input: peripheral blood. This receptor was identified in a man between 18 and 35 years old with active or convalescent COVID-19. The chain couples TRBV6-1 to TRBJ1-1; D ambiguous. CDR3: CASIPPLRNTEAFF. The CDR3 bases are TGTGCCAGCATCCCCCCCCTAAGGAACACTGAAGCTTTCTTT.